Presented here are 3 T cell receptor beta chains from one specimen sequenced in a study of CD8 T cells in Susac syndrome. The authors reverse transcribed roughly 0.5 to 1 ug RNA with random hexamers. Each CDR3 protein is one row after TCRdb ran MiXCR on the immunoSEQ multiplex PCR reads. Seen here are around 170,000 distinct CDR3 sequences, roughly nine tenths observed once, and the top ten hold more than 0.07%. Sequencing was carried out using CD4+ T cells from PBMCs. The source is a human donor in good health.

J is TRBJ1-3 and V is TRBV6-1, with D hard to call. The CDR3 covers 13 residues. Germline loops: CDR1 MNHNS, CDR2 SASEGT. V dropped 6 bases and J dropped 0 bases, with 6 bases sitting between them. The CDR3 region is CASRLDSGNTIYF. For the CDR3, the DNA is TGTGCCAGCAGGCTAGACTCTGGAAACACCATATATTTT.

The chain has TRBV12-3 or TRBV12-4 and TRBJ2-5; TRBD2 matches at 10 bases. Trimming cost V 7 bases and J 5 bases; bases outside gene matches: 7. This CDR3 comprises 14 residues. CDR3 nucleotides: TGTGCCAGCACCTCAGCGGGAGGGGGTGAGACCCAGTACTTC. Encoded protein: CASTSAGGGETQYF.

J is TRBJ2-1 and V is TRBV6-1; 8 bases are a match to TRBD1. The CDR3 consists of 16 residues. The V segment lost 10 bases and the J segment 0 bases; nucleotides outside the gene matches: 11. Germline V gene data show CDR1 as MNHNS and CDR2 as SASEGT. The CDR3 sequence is CATEGQGASSYNEQFF. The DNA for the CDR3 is TGTGCCACCGAGGGGCAGGGGGCGAGCTCCTACAATGAGCAGTTCTTC.